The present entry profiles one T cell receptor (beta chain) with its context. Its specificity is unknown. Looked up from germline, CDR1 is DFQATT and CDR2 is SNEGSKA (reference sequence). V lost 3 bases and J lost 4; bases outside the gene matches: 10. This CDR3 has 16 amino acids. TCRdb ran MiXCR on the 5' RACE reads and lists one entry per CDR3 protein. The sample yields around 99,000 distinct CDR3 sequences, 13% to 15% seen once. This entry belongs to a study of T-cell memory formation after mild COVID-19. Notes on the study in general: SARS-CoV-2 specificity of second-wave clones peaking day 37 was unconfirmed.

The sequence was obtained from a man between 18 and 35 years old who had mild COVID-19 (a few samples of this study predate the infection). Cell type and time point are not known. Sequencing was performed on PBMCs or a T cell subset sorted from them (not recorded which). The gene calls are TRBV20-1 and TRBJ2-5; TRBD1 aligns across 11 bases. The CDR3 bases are TGCAGTGCTAGGTCCCCGGGACAGGGGGTCGCAGAGACCCAGTACTTC. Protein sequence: CSARSPGQGVAETQYF.